This note documents a single T cell receptor beta chain sequence. What it binds is not known. The CDR3 runs to 16 residues. This sample is drawn from a study of fetal regulatory T cell absence and autoimmunity. Study results and caveats: Some top pancreas TCR clones were over 80-fold enriched versus cord blood.

The assay was run at survey level. Libraries were prepared by immunoSEQ multiplex PCR; TCRdb keeps only in-frame clonotypes and omits some of them. The table lists about 95,000 clones, 72% of them singletons, with roughly 2% in the top ten. This chain links TRBV21-1 with TRBJ1-6; the table names TRBD1, a call not compared with the DNA. TRBV21-1 is a pseudogene. Source material: pancreas tissue. The receptor was isolated from a male donor with IPEX syndrome. CDR3 DNA: TGTGCCAGCAGCAAAGAGTCTCAGGGGGAAAATTCACCCCTCCACTTT. This codes for CASSKESQGENSPLHF.